The clone carrying this TCR beta chain was seen once. What it recognizes is unknown. Trimming removed 10 bases at V and 2 bases at J, with 14 bases between. The CDR3 loop spans 13 amino acids. Germline-derived CDR1 and CDR2 are MNHEY and SVGAGI. This specimen belongs to a study of T cell repertoires in cytomegalovirus infection. Overall study context: Newly reported HLA-C-restricted and thoroughly characterized HLA-B-restricted CMV epitopes were employed. Matching HLA type, along with CMV infection, was indicated by public TCR beta signatures.

TCRdb re-derived calls from the reads in MiXCR, one entry per CDR3 protein. The sample contains roughly 920,000 distinct CDR3 sequences, approximately 31% of which appear only once. Points from the study as a whole: The response measured ex vivo was dominated by TCR beta clonotypes (HLA-C-restricted and CMV-specific).

This rearrangement joins TRBV6-5 to TRBJ1-1; D is ambiguous. The material was cultured CD8+ T cells from PBMCs, obtained from culture after CMV antigen stimulation. The TCR was taken from a human donor in good health (CMV status not recorded). Some clones in this sample may be carry-over from other donors' samples. The DNA for the CDR3 is TGTGCCACACTAGAGGGCTTTAACACTGAAGCTTTCTTT. This sequence encodes CATLEGFNTEAFF.